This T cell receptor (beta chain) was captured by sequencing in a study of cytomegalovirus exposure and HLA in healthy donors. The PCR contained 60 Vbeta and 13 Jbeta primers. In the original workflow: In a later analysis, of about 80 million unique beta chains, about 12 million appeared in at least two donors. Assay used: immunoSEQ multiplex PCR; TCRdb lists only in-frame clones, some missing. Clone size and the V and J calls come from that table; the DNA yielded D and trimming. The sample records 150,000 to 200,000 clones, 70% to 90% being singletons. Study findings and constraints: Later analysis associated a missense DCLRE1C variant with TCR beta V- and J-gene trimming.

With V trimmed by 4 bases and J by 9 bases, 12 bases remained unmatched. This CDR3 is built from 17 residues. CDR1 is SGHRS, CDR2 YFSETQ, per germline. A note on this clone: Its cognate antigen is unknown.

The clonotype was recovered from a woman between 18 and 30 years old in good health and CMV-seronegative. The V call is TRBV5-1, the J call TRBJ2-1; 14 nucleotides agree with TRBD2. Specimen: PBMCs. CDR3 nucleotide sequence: TGCGCCAGCAGCCTCGGGACTAGCGGGAGAGGCGTCGGTGAGCAGTTCTTC. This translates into CASSLGTSGRGVGEQFF.